This T cell receptor beta chain was identified in a study of patients and donors after allogeneic stem cell transplantation (dated by TCRdb to the early 2020s). A few counts support this clonotype. The antigen it recognizes is unknown. Per-base quality was not reported, and no clone a single base away is much larger than it. The cysteine opens and the phenylalanine closes a CDR3 of 15 amino acids. Only the CDR3 region is kept as DNA, spanning 45 bases read in frame from base 1. For this chain, trimming is 3 bases at the V end and 6 bases at the J end, and the number of junction bases without a gene match is 6. The germline V gene yields MDHEN for CDR1 and SYDVKM for CDR2. The library was built by means of RT-PCR. The instrument was a NextSeq 550. TCRdb redid the processing of the public reads, applying fastp at Q25 and MiXCR, and retained in-frame beta chains. Entries are consolidated by CDR3 protein sequence, retaining the most common genes and DNA. The sample table shows 200,000 to 250,000 distinct CDR3 sequences, and 14% are seen once. Together, the top ten hold under 14% of the sample.

The clonotype originates from a human donor who was either an allogeneic HSCT recipient or a stem cell or donor lymphocyte infusion donor (not recorded which). It is not recorded whose cells these are; they may come from a transplant donor. The chain joins TRBV28 to TRBJ1-5; 9 bases in between match TRBD1. Input material: blood, either unsorted or a sorted T cell fraction (not recorded which). The base sequence is TGTGCCAGCAGTTTCGGGACAGGGAAGGGTCAGCCCCAGCATTTT. Its protein product is CASSFGTGKGQPQHF.